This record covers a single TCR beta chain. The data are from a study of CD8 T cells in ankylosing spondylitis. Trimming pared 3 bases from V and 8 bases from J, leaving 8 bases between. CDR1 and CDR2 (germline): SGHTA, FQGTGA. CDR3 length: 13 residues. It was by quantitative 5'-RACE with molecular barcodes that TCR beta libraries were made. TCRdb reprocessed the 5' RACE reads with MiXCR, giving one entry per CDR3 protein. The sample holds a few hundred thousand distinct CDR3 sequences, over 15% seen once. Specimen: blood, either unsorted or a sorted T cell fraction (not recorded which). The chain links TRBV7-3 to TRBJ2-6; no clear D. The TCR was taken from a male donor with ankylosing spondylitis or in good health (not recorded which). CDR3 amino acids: CASSFHPPNVLTF. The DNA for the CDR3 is TGTGCCAGCAGCTTCCACCCTCCCAACGTCCTGACTTTC.